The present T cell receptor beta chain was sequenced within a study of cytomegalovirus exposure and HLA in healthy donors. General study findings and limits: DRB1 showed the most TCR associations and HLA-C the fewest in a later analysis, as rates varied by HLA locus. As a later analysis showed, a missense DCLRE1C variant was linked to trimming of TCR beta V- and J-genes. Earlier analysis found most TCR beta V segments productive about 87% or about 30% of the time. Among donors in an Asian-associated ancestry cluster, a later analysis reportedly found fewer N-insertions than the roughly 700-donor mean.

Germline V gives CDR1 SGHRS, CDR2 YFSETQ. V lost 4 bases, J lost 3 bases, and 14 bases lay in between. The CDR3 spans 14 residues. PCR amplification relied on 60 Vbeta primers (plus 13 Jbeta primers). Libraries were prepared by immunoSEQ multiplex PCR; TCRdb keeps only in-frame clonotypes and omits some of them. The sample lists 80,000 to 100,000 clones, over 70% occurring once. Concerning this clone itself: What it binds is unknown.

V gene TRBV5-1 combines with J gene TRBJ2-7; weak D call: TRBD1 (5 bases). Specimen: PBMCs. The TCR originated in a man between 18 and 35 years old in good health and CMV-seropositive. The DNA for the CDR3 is TGCGCCAGCAGCAGAGGACAAGGAGACTACGAGCAGTACTTC. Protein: CASSRGQGDYEQYF.